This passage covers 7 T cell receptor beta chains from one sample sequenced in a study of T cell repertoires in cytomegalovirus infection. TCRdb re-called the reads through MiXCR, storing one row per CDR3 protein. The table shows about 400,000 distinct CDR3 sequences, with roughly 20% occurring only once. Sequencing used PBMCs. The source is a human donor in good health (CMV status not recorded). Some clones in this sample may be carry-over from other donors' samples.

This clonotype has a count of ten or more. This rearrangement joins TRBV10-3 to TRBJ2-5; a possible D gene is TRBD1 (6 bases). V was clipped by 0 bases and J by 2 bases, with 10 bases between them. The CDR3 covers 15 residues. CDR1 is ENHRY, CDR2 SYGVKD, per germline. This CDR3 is CAISESGAVQETQYF. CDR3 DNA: TGTGCCATCAGTGAGTCGGGGGCAGTTCAAGAGACCCAGTACTTC.

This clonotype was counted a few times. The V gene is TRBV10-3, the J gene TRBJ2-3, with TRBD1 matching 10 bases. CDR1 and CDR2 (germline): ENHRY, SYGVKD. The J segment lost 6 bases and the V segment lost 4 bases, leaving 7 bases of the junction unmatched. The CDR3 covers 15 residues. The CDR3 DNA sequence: TGTGCCATCAGTGTAGCCGGGACAGGGGCGGATACGCAGTATTTT. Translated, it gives CAISVAGTGADTQYF.

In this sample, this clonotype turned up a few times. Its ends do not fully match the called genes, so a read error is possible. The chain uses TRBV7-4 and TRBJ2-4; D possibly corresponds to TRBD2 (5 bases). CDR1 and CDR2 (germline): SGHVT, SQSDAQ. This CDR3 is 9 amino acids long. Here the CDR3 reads CVRRNIQYF. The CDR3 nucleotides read TGCGTACGGAGGAACATTCAGTACTTC.

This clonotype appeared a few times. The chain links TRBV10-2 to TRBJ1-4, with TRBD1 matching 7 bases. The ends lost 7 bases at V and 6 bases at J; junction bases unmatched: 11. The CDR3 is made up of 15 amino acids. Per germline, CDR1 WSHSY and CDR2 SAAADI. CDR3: CASMGSGQGDEKLFF. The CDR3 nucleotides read TGCGCCAGCATGGGGAGCGGGCAGGGGGATGAAAAACTGTTTTTT.

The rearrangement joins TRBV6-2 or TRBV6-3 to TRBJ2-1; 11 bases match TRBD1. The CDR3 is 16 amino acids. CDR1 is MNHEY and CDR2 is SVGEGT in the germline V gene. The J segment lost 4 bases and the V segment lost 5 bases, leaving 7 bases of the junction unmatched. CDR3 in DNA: TGTGCCAGCAGTCCCGGGACAGGGGGATGGTACAATGAGCAGTTCTTC. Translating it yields CASSPGTGGWYNEQFF.

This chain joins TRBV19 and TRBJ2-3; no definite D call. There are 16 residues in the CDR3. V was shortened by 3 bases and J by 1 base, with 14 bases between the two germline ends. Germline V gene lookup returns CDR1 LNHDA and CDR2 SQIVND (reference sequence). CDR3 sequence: CASSMVASVGTDTQYF. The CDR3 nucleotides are TGTGCCAGTAGTATGGTCGCAAGCGTCGGCACAGATACGCAGTATTTT.

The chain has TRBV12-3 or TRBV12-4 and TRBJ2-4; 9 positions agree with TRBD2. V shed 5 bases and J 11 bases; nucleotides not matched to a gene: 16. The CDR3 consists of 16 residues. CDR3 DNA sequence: TGTGCCAGCAGTCCCCGGAGAGCGGGGGGCTCGGGGGTTCAGTACTTC. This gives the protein CASSPRRAGGSGVQYF.